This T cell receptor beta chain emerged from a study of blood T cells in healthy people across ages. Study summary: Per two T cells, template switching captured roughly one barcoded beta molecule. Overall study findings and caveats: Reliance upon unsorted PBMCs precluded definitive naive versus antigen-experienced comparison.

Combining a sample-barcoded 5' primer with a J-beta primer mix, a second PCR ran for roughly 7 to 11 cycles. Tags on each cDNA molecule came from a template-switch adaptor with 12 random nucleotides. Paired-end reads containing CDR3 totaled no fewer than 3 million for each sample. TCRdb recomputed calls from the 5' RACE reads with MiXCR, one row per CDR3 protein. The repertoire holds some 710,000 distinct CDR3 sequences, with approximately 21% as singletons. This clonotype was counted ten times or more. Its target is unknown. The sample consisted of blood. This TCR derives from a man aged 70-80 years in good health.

This CDR3 reads CASSPRPGTSGHNEQFF. The CDR3 DNA reads as TGTGCCAGCTCCCCCCGTCCCGGGACTAGCGGCCACAATGAGCAGTTCTTC. V is TRBV18 and J is TRBJ2-1, with 11 bases matching TRBD2. The CDR3 length is 17 residues. V trimming: 6 bases; J trimming: 5 bases; junction bases outside the gene matches: 12. Germline CDR1 and CDR2: KGHSH and LQKENI.